Below, 13 T cell receptor beta chains from the same sample are listed, as sequenced in a study of technical replicates of blood from a few donors (dated by TCRdb to about 2017). Receptor libraries were prepared by the immunoSEQ multiplex PCR assay. This immuneACCESS table, as held by TCRdb, lists in-frame sequences with V and J called but not all clones. Of the missing ones, under half trace to an unresolved V gene in checked studies; the others have no known cause. The sample table shows about 76,000 clones, and approximately 94% are seen once. Of the sample, 0.3% to 0.5% is held by the ten largest clones. Sequenced material: T cells isolated from PBMCs. Receptors originate from a human donor in good health.

The chain combines TRBV19 with TRBJ2-7; 8 bases are shared with TRBD1. This CDR3 is 14 amino acids long. Unmatched junction bases numbered 8, after V lost 3 bases and J lost 7 bases. CDR1 and CDR2 (germline): LNHDA, SQIVND (reference sequence). The DNA for the CDR3 is TGTGCCAGTAGTATCCAGGGGGCTTTTCAGGAGCAGTACTTC. Its protein is CASSIQGAFQEQYF. The entire variable domain, with the rest obtained from reference TRBV19 and TRBJ2-7, is as follows: DGGITQSPKYLFRKEGQNVTLSCEQNLNHDAMYWYRQDPGQGLRLIYYSQIVNDFQKGDIAEGYSVSREKKESFPLTVTSAQKNPTAFYLCASSIQGAFQEQYFGPGTRLTVT.

The chain joins TRBV5-5 to TRBJ1-3, with no clear D. This CDR3 has 17 amino acids. Germline V gene data show CDR1 as SGHKS and CDR2 as YYEKEE (reference sequence). Trimming shortened V by 1 base and J by 0 bases, and 14 bases separated the two germline ends. The CDR3 protein is CASSLKQPIYSGNTIYF. DNA of the CDR3: TGTGCCAGCAGCTTGAAACAGCCGATTTACTCTGGAAACACCATATATTTT.

The chain joins TRBV30 to TRBJ2-7; 12 nucleotides agree with TRBD2. Germline trimming cut 1 base from V and 4 bases from J; bases unmatched to any gene: 2. Germline V gene sequence: CDR1 GTSNPN, CDR2 SVGIG (reference sequence). The CDR3 is 14 residues long. The CDR3 nucleotides are TGTGCCTGGAGTGCAGGACTAGCGGGATACGAGCAGTACTTC. Its protein product is CAWSAGLAGYEQYF.

The rearrangement uses TRBV7-3 and TRBJ2-1; 8 bases line up with TRBD2. CDR1 is SGHTA, CDR2 FQGTGA, per germline. This CDR3 comprises 16 residues. J was trimmed by 6 bases and V by 2 bases; bases with no gene match: 9. Here the CDR3 DNA reads TGTGCCAGCAGCTTATCAAGAGCGGGAGCGGGCAATGAGCAGTTCTTC. Encoded protein: CASSLSRAGAGNEQFF.

This clone was seen just once. The V gene is TRBV11-2, the J gene TRBJ2-1; 12 bases are a match to TRBD2. In germline, CDR1 is SGHAT, CDR2 FQNNGV. The CDR3 has 17 amino acids. V gave up 5 bases and J gave up 9 bases; unmatched junction bases: 14. The CDR3 loop reads CASSPPTSGSFIGEQFF. CDR3 bases: TGTGCCAGCAGCCCGCCGACTAGCGGGAGTTTTATAGGTGAGCAGTTCTTC.

This clone was observed a handful of times. The V gene is TRBV6-5, the J gene TRBJ1-2, with 8 bases aligning to TRBD1. J gave up 8 bases and V 5 bases, and 7 bases lay outside the gene matches. Germline V gene sequence: CDR1 MNHEY, CDR2 SVGAGI. CDR3 length: 13 residues. The CDR3 nucleotides read TGTGCCAGCAGTCAACCTGGACAGGGCGGCTACACCTTC. This sequence encodes CASSQPGQGGYTF.

This sequence joins TRBV4-1 and TRBJ2-1; TRBD2 might be the D (6 bases). The germline V gene has CDR1 MGHRA and CDR2 YSYEKL. Trimming pared 7 bases from V and 6 bases from J, leaving 7 bases between. This CDR3 spans 11 amino acids. The CDR3 region is CASNGGNEQFF. CDR3 DNA: TGCGCCAGCAACGGGGGCAATGAGCAGTTCTTC.

The chain has TRBV14 and TRBJ2-5, with D perhaps matching TRBD1 (6 bases). The CDR3 consists of 17 residues. V was shortened by 3 bases and J by 3 bases, with 20 bases between the two germline ends. The germline CDR1 and CDR2 sequences are SGHDN and FVKESK. CDR3 in amino acids: CASSQWGLRDEKETQYF. As DNA, the CDR3 is TGTGCCAGCAGCCAGTGGGGGCTTAGAGATGAAAAAGAGACCCAGTACTTC.

This chain links TRBV19 with TRBJ1-2; D perhaps matches TRBD1 (5 bases). From germline, CDR1 is LNHDA and CDR2 SQIVND (reference sequence). This CDR3 contains 16 residues. V was cut by 5 bases and J by 7 bases, with 23 bases left in between. CDR3 loop: CASSRSGGPDTAGYTF. CDR3 sequence (DNA): TGTGCCAGTAGTCGCTCGGGGGGTCCTGATACAGCTGGCTACACCTTC.

This chain joins TRBV30 and TRBJ1-3; maybe TRBD1 (6 bases). The length of the CDR3 is 13 residues. The germline CDR1 and CDR2 sequences are GTSNPN and SVGIG (reference sequence). The CDR3 loop reads CAAGKGAGNTIYF. CDR3 in DNA: TGTGCGGCAGGCAAGGGGGCTGGAAACACCATATATTTT.

In regard to this clone: Different DNA sequences within this sample yield the same CDR3. The rearrangement uses TRBV29-1 and TRBJ1-2; 7 nucleotides line up with TRBD1. This CDR3 contains 12 residues. Germline V gene lookup returns CDR1 SQVTM and CDR2 ANQGSEA. J gave up 2 bases and V 6 bases, and 3 bases lay outside the gene matches. Here the CDR3 reads CSVATGNYGYTF. CDR3 nucleotide sequence: TGCAGCGTCGCGACAGGGAACTATGGCTACACCTTC.

The chain is built from TRBV5-1 and TRBJ1-3; 9 bases are a match to TRBD1. The CDR3 extends over 16 amino acids. Germline CDR1 is SGHRS and CDR2 is YFSETQ. V trimming: 0 bases; J trimming: 6 bases; junction bases outside the gene matches: 7. The CDR3 here is CASSLVGQGSVNTIYF. The DNA of the CDR3 is TGCGCCAGCAGCTTGGTGGGACAGGGTAGTGTAAACACCATATATTTT.

This clone occurred once. The genes are TRBV27 and TRBJ2-3; 11 bases align to TRBD2. The length of the CDR3 is 15 residues. CDR1 and CDR2 from the germline V gene are MNHEY and SMNVEV (reference sequence). With V trimmed by 5 bases and J by 6 bases, 7 bases remained unmatched. The chain's CDR3 is CASSSSGRAGDTQYF. DNA of the CDR3: TGTGCCAGCAGTAGTAGCGGGAGGGCCGGGGATACGCAGTATTTT.